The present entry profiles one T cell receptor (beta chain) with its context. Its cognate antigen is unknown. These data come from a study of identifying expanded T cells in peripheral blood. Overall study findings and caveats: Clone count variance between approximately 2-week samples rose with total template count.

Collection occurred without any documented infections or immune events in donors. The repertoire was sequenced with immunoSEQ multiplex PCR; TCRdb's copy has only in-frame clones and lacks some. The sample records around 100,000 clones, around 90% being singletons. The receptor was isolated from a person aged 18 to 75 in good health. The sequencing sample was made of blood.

CDR3 sequence: CASSLGGGSYGYTF. The CDR3 bases are TGTGCCAGCAGCTTGGGAGGGGGTAGCTATGGCTACACCTTC. This chain connects TRBV5-4 to TRBJ1-2; possible D gene TRBD1, 6 bases. Trimming stripped 0 bases from V and 4 bases from J, with 10 bases between. Germline CDR1 and CDR2: SGHNT and YYREEE (reference sequence). The CDR3 contains 14 residues.